Listed below are T cell receptor beta chains from one sample, sequenced in a study of cytomegalovirus exposure and HLA in healthy donors. Data came from immunoSEQ multiplex PCR; TCRdb stores just in-frame clones and leaves some out. The sample shows approximately 160,000 clones, 68% of them seen only once. What was sequenced was PBMCs. Every receptor here comes from a man between 45 and 60 years old in good health and CMV-seronegative. CDR3s include the opening cysteine and the closing phenylalanine or tryptophan. D genes are given only for firm matches. The size of a clone is reported for some rows only, either as once, few or many, or as a class for expanded clones.

clone size,D gene,V gene,J gene,CDR3 DNA,CDR3 protein
NA,NA,TRBV18,TRBJ2-1,TGTGCCAGCTCACCACCGGGACTTCCCTACAATGAGCAGTTCTTC,CASSPPGLPYNEQFF
NA,NA,TRBV18,TRBJ1-1,TGTGCCAGCTCGCGACAGGCCGTGAACACTGAAGCTTTCTTT,CASSRQAVNTEAFF
once,TRBD1,TRBV4-2,TRBJ1-2,TGTGCCAGCAGCCGATTTTGGACAGGGACCCCCTATGGCTACACCTTC,CASSRFWTGTPYGYTF
NA,TRBD2,TRBV9,TRBJ2-5,TGTGCCAGCAGCGTGGGACTAGCGGGGGGGCCACAAGAGACCCAGTACTTC,CASSVGLAGGPQETQYF
few,NA,TRBV9,TRBJ1-1,TGTGCCAGCAGCGTAGCTACAAGGGGCACTGAAGCTTTCTTT,CASSVATRGTEAFF
NA,TRBD1,TRBV25-1,TRBJ1-1,TGTGCCAGCAGTGAATCTAGGGGCAGGGGGCTTGCTGAAGCTTTCTTT,CASSESRGRGLAEAFF
NA,TRBD2,TRBV5-4,TRBJ2-5,TGTGCCAGCAGCGGGTCTAGCGGGGGGGCCCGAGAGACCCAGTACTTC,CASSGSSGGARETQYF
NA,NA,TRBV28,TRBJ1-1,TGTGCCAGCAGCCCACCCGACGGGGGGGGGCTGGAAGCTTTCTTT,CASSPPDGGGLEAFF
NA,TRBD1,TRBV6-5,TRBJ2-1,TGTGCCAGCAGGCGGGACAGGGGACCGATTGAGCAGTTCTTC,CASRRDRGPIEQFF
NA,TRBD1,TRBV6-5,TRBJ1-2,TGTGCCAGCAGGACCAACAGGGGGCGCATCTATGGCTACACCTTC,CASRTNRGRIYGYTF
NA,TRBD1,TRBV5-4,TRBJ2-7,TGTGCCAGCAGCGCCGGGACAGGGACCGAGCAGTACTTC,CASSAGTGTEQYF
NA,NA,TRBV21-1,TRBJ2-1,TGTGCCAGCAGCAACCGTGACAGGGTGGTCTACAATGAGCAGTTCTTC,CASSNRDRVVYNEQFF
NA,NA,TRBV5-1,TRBJ1-1,TGCGCCAGCAGCTTGATGGTCCAGGGGTTGTTCTCTGAAGCTTTCTTT,CASSLMVQGLFSEAFF
few,TRBD1,TRBV5-1,TRBJ2-1,TGCGCCAGCAGCTTGGATGGACAGGGTTACAATGAGCAGTTCTTC,CASSLDGQGYNEQFF
NA,TRBD1,TRBV5-6,TRBJ2-5,TGTGCCAGCAGCTTGGATGCAGGGGGCCAAGAGACCCAGTACTTC,CASSLDAGGQETQYF
NA,TRBD1,TRBV18,TRBJ1-2,TGTGCCAGCTCACCCCGGACAGGGGATGACTATGGCTACACCTTC,CASSPRTGDDYGYTF
NA,TRBD2,TRBV5-1,TRBJ2-5,TGCGCCAGCAGCTTGTCCAGCGGGGGTTCTAAGACCCAGTACTTC,CASSLSSGGSKTQYF
NA,TRBD1,TRBV28,TRBJ1-2,TGTGCCAGCAGTTTCCGCGACAGGGTTGGTGTTGGCTACACCTTC,CASSFRDRVGVGYTF
NA,TRBD2,TRBV4-2,TRBJ2-7,TGTGCCAGCAGCCAAGATCTAGGACTAGCGGGGGGCTTCTCCTACGAGCAGTACTTC,CASSQDLGLAGGFSYEQYF
NA,NA,TRBV7-2,TRBJ1-1,TGTGCCAGCAGCTTAGTCCCTGGCAGGGCCACTGAAGCTTTCTTT,CASSLVPGRATEAFF
NA,TRBD1,TRBV7-9,TRBJ2-1,TGTGCCAGCAGCTCCCGGGAGCGGCAGGGGGCCAATGAGCAGTTCTTC,CASSSRERQGANEQFF
NA,NA,TRBV4-1,TRBJ1-4,TGCGCCAGCAGCCGTCCCGGGGCTAATGAAAAACTGTTTTTT,CASSRPGANEKLFF
few,NA,TRBV19,TRBJ2-3,TGTGCCAGTATCCCCGGCGGGCCCCCGGGCACAGATACGCAGTATTTT,CASIPGGPPGTDTQYF
NA,NA,TRBV5-1,TRBJ1-1,TGCGCCAGCAGCTTGGCGGTCAGGGGACGGACTGAAGCTTTCTTT,CASSLAVRGRTEAFF
few,TRBD1,TRBV5-1,TRBJ2-1,TGCGCCAGCAGCAAAACCGGGACAGGGGTCTACAATGAGCAGTTCTTC,CASSKTGTGVYNEQFF
few,NA,TRBV7-9,TRBJ2-3,TGTGCCAGCAGTTGGGCAGCTAGCACAGATACGCAGTATTTT,CASSWAASTDTQYF
NA,NA,TRBV18,TRBJ2-7,TGTGCCAGCTCGAACCAGGGGTGGCTCTACGAGCAGTACTTC,CASSNQGWLYEQYF
NA,TRBD2,TRBV7-9,TRBJ2-7,TGTGCCAGCAGCCTCTCGGGACTAGCGGGGCTAGCTTCCTACGAGCAGTACTTC,CASSLSGLAGLASYEQYF
NA,NA,TRBV6-1,TRBJ2-2,TGTGCCAGCAGTGCCCAGGGGCGACTGAACACCGGGGAGCTGTTTTTT,CASSAQGRLNTGELFF
NA,NA,TRBV4-1,TRBJ2-1,TGCGCCAGCAGCCAAGACCCCAGAGGTGAGCAGTTCTTC,CASSQDPRGEQFF
few,NA,TRBV7-9,TRBJ2-7,TGTTCCAGCAGCCCGTGGACTAACGAGCAGTACTTC,CSSSPWTNEQYF
NA,TRBD2,TRBV18,TRBJ2-3,TGTGCCAGCTCACGGGAAGCGGGGGCTTCTAGCACAGATACGCAGTATTTT,CASSREAGASSTDTQYF
NA,NA,TRBV7-2,TRBJ1-5,TGTGCCAGCAGCTTCTCGGGGTCCGGCAATCAGCCCCAGCATTTT,CASSFSGSGNQPQHF
NA,NA,TRBV20-1,TRBJ1-1,TGCAGTGCTTCCCCAGGCACTGAAGCTTTCTTT,CSASPGTEAFF
NA,NA,TRBV15,TRBJ1-5,TGTGCCACCAGCAGAGATAAGGAATCGACACCGTACAATCAGCCCCAGCATTTT,CATSRDKESTPYNQPQHF
NA,TRBD2,TRBV28,TRBJ2-7,TGTGCCAGCAAACCTTTAGGACTAGCGGCCGAGCAGTACTTC,CASKPLGLAAEQYF
NA,NA,TRBV6-6,TRBJ2-3,TGTGCCAGCAGTTACAGCTACACAGATACGCAGTATTTT,CASSYSYTDTQYF
NA,NA,TRBV5-1,TRBJ1-5,TGCGCCAGCAGCTTGGATGGCAGCAATCAGCCCCAGCATTTT,CASSLDGSNQPQHF
once,NA,TRBV7-2,TRBJ1-1,TGTGCCAGCAGCACCCCTGGGGGGAACGGGGCAGCTTTCTTT,CASSTPGGNGAAFF
few,NA,TRBV6-5,TRBJ1-2,TGTGCCAGCAGTTACTCTGTCTTTCGTGGCTACACCTTC,CASSYSVFRGYTF
NA,TRBD2,TRBV5-1,TRBJ2-3,TGCGCCAGCTCTCTTAGCGCGGGGGGGCCGGATACGCAGTATTTT,CASSLSAGGPDTQYF
few,TRBD2,TRBV5-8,TRBJ2-5,TGTGCCAGCAGCTTGGAAGCGGGGGCGAGGTGGGAGAGGGAGACCCAGTACTTC,CASSLEAGARWERETQYF
NA,NA,TRBV6-5,TRBJ2-7,TGTGCCAGCAGTGGTCAGGGTGGCTCCTACGAGCAGTACTTC,CASSGQGGSYEQYF
once,TRBD1,TRBV28,TRBJ1-2,TGTGCCAGCGGTTCCTGGGGGACAGGTAACTATGGCTACACCTTC,CASGSWGTGNYGYTF
NA,NA,TRBV6-5,TRBJ1-1,TGTGCCAGCAGTTATAACAGGGTCACTGAAGCTTTCTTT,CASSYNRVTEAFF
NA,TRBD1,TRBV7-8,TRBJ2-7,TGTGCCAGCAGCCCGGGACAGATCTACGAGCAGTACTTC,CASSPGQIYEQYF
NA,TRBD2,TRBV28,TRBJ2-3,TGTGCCAGCGGAAAGAGACTAGCGGCAACAGATACGCAGTATTTT,CASGKRLAATDTQYF
NA,NA,TRBV7-2,TRBJ1-2,TGTGCCAGCAGGACCGGCAGGGTGGAAGGCTACACCTTC,CASRTGRVEGYTF
NA,NA,TRBV19,TRBJ2-7,TGTGCCACCACAATTGGCTACGAGCAGTACTTC,CATTIGYEQYF
once,TRBD1,TRBV5-1,TRBJ1-1,TGCGCCAGCAGCCAGGCCCGGGACAGGGGGGGCACTGAAGCTTTCTTT,CASSQARDRGGTEAFF
NA,TRBD1,TRBV27,TRBJ1-1,TGTGCCAGCAGTCCCACGGGACAGGGATTTACTGAAGCTTTCTTT,CASSPTGQGFTEAFF